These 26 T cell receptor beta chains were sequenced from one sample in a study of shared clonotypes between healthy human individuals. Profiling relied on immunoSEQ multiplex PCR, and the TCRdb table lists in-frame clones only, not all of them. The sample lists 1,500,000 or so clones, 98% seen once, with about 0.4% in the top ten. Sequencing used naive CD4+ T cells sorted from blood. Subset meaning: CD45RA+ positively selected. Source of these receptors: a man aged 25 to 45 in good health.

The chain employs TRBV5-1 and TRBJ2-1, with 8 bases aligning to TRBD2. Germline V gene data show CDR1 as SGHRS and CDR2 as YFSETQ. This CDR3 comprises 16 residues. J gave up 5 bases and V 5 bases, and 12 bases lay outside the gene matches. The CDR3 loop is CASSRTGLGVNNEQFF. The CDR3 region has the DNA TGCGCCAGCAGTCGGACGGGACTAGGGGTTAACAATGAGCAGTTCTTC.

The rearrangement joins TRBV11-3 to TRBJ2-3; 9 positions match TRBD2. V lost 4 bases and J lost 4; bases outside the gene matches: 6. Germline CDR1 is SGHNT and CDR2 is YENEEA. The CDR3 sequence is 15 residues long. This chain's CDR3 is CASSSAGGIPDTQYF. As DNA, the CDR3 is TGTGCCAGCAGCTCCGCGGGAGGGATACCAGATACGCAGTATTTT.

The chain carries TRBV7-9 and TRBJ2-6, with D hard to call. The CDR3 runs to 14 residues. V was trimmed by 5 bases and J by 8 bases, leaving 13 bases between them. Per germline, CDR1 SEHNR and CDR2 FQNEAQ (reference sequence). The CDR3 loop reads CASSPTLGSNVLTF. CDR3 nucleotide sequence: TGTGCCAGCAGCCCCACCCTAGGATCCAACGTCCTGACTTTC.

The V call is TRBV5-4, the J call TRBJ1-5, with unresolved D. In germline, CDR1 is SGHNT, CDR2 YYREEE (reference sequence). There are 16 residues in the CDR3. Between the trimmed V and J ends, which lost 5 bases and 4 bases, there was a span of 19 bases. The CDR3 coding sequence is TGTGCCAGCAGTCGTGATGGTAAGAGAGCAAATCAGCCCCAGCATTTT. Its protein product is CASSRDGKRANQPQHF.

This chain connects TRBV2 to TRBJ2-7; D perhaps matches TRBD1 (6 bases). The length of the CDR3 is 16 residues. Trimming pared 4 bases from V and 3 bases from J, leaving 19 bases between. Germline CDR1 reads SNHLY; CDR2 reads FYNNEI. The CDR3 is CASSGNQAGRGYEQYF. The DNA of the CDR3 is TGTGCCAGCAGTGGAAACCAGGCGGGCAGGGGCTACGAGCAGTACTTC.

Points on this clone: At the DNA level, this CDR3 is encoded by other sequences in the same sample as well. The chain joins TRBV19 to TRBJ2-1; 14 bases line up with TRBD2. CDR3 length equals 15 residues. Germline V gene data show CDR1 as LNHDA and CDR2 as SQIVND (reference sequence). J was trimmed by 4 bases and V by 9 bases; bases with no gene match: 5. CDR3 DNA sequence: TGTGCCAGCAGAGGACTAGCGGGAGGTTACAATGAGCAGTTCTTC. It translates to CASRGLAGGYNEQFF.

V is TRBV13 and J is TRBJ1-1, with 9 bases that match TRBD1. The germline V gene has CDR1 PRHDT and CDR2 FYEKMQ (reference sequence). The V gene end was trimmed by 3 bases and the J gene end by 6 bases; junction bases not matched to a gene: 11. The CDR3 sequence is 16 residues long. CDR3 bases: TGTGCCAGCAGCTTCGGGACAGGGTTATCAACATCTGAAGCTTTCTTT. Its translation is CASSFGTGLSTSEAFF.

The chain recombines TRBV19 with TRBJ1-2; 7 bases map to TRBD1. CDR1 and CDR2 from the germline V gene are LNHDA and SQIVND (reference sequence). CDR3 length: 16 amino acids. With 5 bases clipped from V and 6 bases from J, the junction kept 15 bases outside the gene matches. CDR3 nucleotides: TGTGCCAGTAGTGGACAGGAAAGATTGAAACGAGATGGCTACACCTTC. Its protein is CASSGQERLKRDGYTF.

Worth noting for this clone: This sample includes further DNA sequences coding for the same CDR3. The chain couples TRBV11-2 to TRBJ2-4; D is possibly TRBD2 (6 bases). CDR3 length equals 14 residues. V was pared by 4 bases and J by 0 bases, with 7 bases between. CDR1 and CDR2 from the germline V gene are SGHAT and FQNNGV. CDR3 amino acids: CASSSGVAKNIQYF. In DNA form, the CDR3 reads TGTGCCAGCAGCTCGGGGGTAGCCAAAAACATTCAGTACTTC.

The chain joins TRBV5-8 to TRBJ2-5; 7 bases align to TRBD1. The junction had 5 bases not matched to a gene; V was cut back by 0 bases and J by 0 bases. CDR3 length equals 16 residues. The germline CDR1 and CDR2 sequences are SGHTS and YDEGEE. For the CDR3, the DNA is TGTGCCAGCAGCTTGGTAGGACAGGCCAACCAAGAGACCCAGTACTTC. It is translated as CASSLVGQANQETQYF.

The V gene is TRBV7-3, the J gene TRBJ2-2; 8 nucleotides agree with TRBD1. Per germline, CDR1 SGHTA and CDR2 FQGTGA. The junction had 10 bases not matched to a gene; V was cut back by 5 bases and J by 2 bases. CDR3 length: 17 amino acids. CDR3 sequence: CASSPGTGGTNTGELFF. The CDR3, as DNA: TGTGCCAGCAGCCCTGGGACAGGTGGGACCAACACCGGGGAGCTGTTTTTT. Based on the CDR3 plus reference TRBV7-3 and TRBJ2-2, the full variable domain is GAGVSQTPSNKVTEKGKYVELRCDPISGHTALYWYRQSLGQGPEFLIYFQGTGAADDSGLPNDRFFAVRPEGSVSTLKIQRTERGDSAVYLCASSPGTGGTNTGELFFGEGSRLTVL.

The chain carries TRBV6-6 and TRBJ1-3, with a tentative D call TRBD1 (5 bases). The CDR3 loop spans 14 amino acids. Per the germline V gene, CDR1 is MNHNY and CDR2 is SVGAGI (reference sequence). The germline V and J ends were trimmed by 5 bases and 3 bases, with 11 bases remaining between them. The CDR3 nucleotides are TGTGCCAGCAGTCCAGGGCGTGATGGAAACACCATATATTTT. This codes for CASSPGRDGNTIYF.

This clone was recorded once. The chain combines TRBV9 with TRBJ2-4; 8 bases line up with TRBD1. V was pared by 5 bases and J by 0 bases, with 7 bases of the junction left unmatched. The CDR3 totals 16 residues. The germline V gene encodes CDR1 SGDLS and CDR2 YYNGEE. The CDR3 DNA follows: TGTGCCAGCAGTAGCACAGGGGGAATAGCCAAAAACATTCAGTACTTC. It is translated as CASSSTGGIAKNIQYF. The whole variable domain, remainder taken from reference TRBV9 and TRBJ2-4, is DSGVTQTPKHLITATGQRVTLRCSPRSGDLSVYWYQQSLDQGLQFLIQYYNGEERAKGNILERFSAQQFPDLHSELNLSSLELGDSALYFCASSSTGGIAKNIQYFGAGTRLSVL.

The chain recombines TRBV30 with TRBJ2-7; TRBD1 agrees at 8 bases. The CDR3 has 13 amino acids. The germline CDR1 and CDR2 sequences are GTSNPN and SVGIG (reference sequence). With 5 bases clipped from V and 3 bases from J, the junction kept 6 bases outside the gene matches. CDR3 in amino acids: CAWDRGNLYEQYF. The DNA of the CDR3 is TGTGCCTGGGACAGGGGAAACCTCTACGAGCAGTACTTC.

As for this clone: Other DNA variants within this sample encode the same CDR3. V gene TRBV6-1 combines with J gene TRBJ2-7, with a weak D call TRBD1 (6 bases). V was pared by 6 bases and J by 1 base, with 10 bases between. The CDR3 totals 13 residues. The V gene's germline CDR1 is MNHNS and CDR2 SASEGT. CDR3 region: CASRETGSYEQYF. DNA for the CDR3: TGTGCCAGCAGAGAAACAGGGTCCTACGAGCAGTACTTC.

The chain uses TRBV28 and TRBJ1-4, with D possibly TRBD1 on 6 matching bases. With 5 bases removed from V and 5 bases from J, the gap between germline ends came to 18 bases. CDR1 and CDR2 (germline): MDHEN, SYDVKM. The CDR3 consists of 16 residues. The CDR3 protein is CASSAHSWTENEKLFF. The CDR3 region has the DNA TGTGCCAGCAGTGCCCATTCCTGGACAGAGAATGAAAAACTGTTTTTT.

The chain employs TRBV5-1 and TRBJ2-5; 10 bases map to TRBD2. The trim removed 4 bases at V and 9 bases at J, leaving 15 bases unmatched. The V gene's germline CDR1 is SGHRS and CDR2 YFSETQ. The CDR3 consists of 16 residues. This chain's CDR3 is CASSRGLAETSEAQYF. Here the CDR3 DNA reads TGCGCCAGCAGCCGTGGACTAGCGGAAACGTCCGAGGCCCAGTACTTC.

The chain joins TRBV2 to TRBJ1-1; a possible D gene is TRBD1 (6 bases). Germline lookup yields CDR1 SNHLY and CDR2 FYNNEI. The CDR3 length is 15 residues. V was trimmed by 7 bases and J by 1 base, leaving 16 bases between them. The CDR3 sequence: CASILGGIKNTEAFF. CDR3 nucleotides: TGTGCCAGCATCCTGGGGGGCATTAAGAACACTGAAGCTTTCTTT. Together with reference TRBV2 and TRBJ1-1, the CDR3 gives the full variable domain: EPEVTQTPSHQVTQMGQEVILRCVPISNHLYFYWYRQILGQKVEFLVSFYNNEISEKSEIFDDQFSVERPDGSNFTLKIRSTKLEDSAMYFCASILGGIKNTEAFFGQGTRLTVV.

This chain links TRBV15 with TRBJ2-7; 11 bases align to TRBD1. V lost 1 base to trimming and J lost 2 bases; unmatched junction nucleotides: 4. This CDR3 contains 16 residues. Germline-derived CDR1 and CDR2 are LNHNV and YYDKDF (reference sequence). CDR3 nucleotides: TGTGCCACCAGCAGAGTGCCGGGACAGGGGGCCTACGAGCAGTACTTC. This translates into CATSRVPGQGAYEQYF.

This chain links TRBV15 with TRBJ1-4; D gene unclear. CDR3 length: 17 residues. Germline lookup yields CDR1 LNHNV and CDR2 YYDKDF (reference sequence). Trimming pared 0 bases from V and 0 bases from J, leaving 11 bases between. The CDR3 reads CATSRDLRVATNEKLFF. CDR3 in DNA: TGTGCCACCAGCAGAGATTTGCGGGTCGCAACTAATGAAAAACTGTTTTTT.

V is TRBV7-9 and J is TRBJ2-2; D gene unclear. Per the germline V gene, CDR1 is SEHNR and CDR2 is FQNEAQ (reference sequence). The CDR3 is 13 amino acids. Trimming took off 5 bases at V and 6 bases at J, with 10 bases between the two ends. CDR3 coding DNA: TGTGCCAGCAGCACTCTCCGGGCCGGGGAGCTGTTTTTT. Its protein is CASSTLRAGELFF.

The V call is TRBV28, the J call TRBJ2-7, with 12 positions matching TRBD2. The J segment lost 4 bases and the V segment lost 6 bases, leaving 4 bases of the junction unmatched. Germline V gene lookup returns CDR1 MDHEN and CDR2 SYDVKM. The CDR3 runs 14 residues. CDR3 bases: TGTGCCAGCAGGACTAGCGGGAGCTTTTACGAGCAGTACTTC. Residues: CASRTSGSFYEQYF.

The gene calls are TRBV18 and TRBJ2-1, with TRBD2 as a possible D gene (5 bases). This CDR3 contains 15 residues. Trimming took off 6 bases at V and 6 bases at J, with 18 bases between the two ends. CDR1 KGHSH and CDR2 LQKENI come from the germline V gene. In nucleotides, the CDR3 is TGTGCCAGCTCTCCGAATCGTCTAGCAATCAATGAGCAGTTCTTC. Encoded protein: CASSPNRLAINEQFF. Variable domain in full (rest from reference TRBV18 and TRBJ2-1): NAGVMQNPRHLVRRRGQEARLRCSPMKGHSHVYWYRQLPEEGLKFMVYLQKENIIDESGMPKERFSAEFPKEGPSILRIQQVVRGDSAAYFCASSPNRLAINEQFFGPGTRLTVL.

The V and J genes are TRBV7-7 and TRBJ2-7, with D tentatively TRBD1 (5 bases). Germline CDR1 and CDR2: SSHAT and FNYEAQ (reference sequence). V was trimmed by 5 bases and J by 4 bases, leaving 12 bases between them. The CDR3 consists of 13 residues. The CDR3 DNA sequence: TGTGCCAGCAGCCCGGGCAGGGCGTACGAGCAGTACTTC. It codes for CASSPGRAYEQYF.

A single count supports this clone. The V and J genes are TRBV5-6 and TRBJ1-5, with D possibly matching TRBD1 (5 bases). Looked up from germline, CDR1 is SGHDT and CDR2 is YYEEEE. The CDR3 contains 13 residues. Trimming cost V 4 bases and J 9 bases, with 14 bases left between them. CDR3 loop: CASSLGATGPQHF. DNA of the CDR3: TGTGCCAGCAGCCTTGGGGCCACAGGGCCCCAGCATTTT. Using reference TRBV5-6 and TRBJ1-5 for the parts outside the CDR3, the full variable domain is DAGVTQSPTHLIKTRGQQVTLRCSPKSGHDTVSWYQQALGQGPQFIFQYYEEEERQRGNFPDRFSGHQFPNYSSELNVNALLLGDSALYLCASSLGATGPQHFGDGTRLSIL.

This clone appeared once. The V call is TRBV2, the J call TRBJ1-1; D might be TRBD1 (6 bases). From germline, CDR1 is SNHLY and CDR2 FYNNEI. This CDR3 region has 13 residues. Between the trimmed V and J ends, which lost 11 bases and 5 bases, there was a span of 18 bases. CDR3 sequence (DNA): TGTGCCTTAGGGGTGTGGGGGCTTACTGAAGCTTTCTTT. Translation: CALGVWGLTEAFF.